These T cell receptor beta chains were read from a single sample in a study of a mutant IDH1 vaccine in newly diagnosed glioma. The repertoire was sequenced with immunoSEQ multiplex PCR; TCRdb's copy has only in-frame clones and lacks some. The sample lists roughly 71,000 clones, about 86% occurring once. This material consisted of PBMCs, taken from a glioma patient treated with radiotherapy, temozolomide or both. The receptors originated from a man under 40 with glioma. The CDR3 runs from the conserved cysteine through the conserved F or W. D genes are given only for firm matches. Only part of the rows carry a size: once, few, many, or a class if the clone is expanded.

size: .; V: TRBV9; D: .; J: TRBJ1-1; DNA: TGTGCCAGCAGCCCCACTGGGGGATGGGGCACTGAAGCTTTCTTT; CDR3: CASSPTGGWGTEAFF
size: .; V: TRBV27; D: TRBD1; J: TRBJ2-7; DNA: TGTGCCAGCCGTGCGAGGGGGCCAGCCTACGAGCAGTACTTC; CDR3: CASRARGPAYEQYF
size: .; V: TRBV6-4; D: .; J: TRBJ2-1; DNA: TGTGCCAGCAGTGTCCCGGGGTTCTTC; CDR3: CASSVPGFF
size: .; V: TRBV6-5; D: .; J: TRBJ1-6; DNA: TGTGCCAGCAGTTACTCGGGTTCACCCCTCCACTTT; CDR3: CASSYSGSPLHF
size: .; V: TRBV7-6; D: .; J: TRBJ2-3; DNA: TGTGCCAGCAGCTTAGCGCAGATAATTGGTGCTAGCACAGATACGCAGTATTTT; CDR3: CASSLAQIIGASTDTQYF
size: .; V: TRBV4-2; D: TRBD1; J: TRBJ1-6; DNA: TGTGCCAGCAGCCCTTCCGGGACAGTAAGTTCACCCCTCCACTTT; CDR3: CASSPSGTVSSPLHF
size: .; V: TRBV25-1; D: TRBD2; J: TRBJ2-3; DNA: TGTGCCAGCAGTGAAAGTAGCGGGGGGGTCACAGATACGCAGTATTTT; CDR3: CASSESSGGVTDTQYF
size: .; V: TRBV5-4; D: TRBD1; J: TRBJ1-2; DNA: TGTGCCAGCAGGGACAGGAAGGGCTATGGCTACACCTTC; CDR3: CASRDRKGYGYTF
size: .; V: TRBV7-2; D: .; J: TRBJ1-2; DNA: TGTGCCAGCAGCCTCGCCCCAAGACCGGACGATGGCTACACCTTC; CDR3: CASSLAPRPDDGYTF
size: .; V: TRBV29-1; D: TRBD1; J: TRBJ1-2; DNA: TGCAGCGTTGACAGGGGGCGAATTGGCTACACCTTC; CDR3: CSVDRGRIGYTF
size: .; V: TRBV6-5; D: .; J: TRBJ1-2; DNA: TGTGCCAGCAGTTCAAACAGGGCCTATGGCTACACCTTC; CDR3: CASSSNRAYGYTF
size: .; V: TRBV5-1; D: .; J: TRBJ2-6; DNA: TGCGCCAGCAGCTTGGGGGGCAGCTCTGGGGCCAACGTCCTGACTTTC; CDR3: CASSLGGSSGANVLTF
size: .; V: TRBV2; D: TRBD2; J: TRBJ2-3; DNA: TGTGCCAGCAGGCGGACTAGCGGGATCGATACGCAGTATTTT; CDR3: CASRRTSGIDTQYF
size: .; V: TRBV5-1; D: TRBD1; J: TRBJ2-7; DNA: TGCGCCAGCAGCCCGCAGACAGGGGTCGCCTACGAGCAGTACTTC; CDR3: CASSPQTGVAYEQYF
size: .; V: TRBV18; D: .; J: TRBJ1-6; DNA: TGTGCCAGCTCACAAGGGACACAAAGCTCCTATAATTCACCCCTCCACTTT; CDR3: CASSQGTQSSYNSPLHF
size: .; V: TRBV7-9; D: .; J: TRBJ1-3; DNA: TGTGCCAGCAGCTCGACAGCTTACTCTGGAAACACCATATATTTT; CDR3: CASSSTAYSGNTIYF
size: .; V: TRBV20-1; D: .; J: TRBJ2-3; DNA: TGCAGTGCTAAGAGCACAGATACGCAGTATTTT; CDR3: CSAKSTDTQYF
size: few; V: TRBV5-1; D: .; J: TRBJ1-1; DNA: TGCGCCAGCAGCTTGACCTCCCAGGGGAACACTGAAGCTTTCTTT; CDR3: CASSLTSQGNTEAFF
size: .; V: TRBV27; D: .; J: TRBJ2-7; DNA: TGTGCCAGCAGCGAGAATTCCTACGAGCAGTACTTC; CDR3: CASSENSYEQYF
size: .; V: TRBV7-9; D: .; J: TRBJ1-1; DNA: TGTGCCAGCAGCCAACCCGGGACCGGTATCACTGAAGCTTTCTTT; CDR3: CASSQPGTGITEAFF
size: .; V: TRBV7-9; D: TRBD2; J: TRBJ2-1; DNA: TGTGCCAGCAGAAATAGCGGGGGCTCATACAATGAGCAGTTCTTC; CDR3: CASRNSGGSYNEQFF
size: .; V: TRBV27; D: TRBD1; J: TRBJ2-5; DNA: TGTGCCAGCAGCCCCGCCAGGGGGCAAGAGACCCAGTACTTC; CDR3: CASSPARGQETQYF
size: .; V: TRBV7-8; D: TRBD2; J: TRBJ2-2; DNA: TGTGCCAGCAGCTCTCTAGCGGGGGGCTATACGGGTAATGCCGGGGAGCTGTTTTTT; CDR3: CASSSLAGGYTGNAGELFF
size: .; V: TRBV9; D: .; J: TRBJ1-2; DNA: TGTGCCAGCAGCGTAGAGGGCGCGATAAGTCCTAACTATGGCTACACCTTC; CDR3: CASSVEGAISPNYGYTF
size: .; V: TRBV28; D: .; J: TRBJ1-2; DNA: TGTGCCAGCAGTTTATACAGGCCAGACCATGGCTACACCTTC; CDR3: CASSLYRPDHGYTF
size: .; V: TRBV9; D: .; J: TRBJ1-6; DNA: TGTGCCAGCAGCGTACGAGACATAACGAGCTCCTATAATTCACCCCTCCACTTT; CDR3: CASSVRDITSSYNSPLHF
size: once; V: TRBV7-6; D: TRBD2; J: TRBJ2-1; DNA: TGTGCCAGCAGCTTTATAGCGGGGGGACTGTACAATGAGCAGTTCTTC; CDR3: CASSFIAGGLYNEQFF
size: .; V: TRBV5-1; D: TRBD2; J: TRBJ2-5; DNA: TGCGCCAGCAGAGGATGGCAAGCGGGGGAGACCCAGTACTTC; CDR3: CASRGWQAGETQYF
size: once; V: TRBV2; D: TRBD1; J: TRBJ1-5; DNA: TGTGCCAGCAGTCTCGGACAGGGAGAAATTTTTAATCAGCCCCAGCATTTT; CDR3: CASSLGQGEIFNQPQHF
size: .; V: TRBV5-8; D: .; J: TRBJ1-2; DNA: TGTGCCAGCAGCTCGAGAGGGGATCTGTCCGATGGCTACACCTTC; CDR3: CASSSRGDLSDGYTF
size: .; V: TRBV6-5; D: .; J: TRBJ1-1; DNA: TGTGCCAGCAGTTACTCAACAAGTGAAGCTTTCTTT; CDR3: CASSYSTSEAFF
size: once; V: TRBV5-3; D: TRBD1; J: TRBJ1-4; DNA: TGTGCCAGAAGCAACAGGGGGGCTAATGAAAAACTGTTTTTT; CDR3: CARSNRGANEKLFF
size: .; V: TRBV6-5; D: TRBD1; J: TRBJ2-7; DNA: TGTGCCAGCAGTTCGGGACAGACCCCCGAGCAGTACTTC; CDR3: CASSSGQTPEQYF
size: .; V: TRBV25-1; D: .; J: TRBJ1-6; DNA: TGTGCCAGCAGTGGGGGAGGGGTGTCCACGAATTCACCCCTCCACTTT; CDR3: CASSGGGVSTNSPLHF
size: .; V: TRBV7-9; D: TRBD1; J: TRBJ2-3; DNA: TGTGCCAGCAGCTCACCGGGACAGAGCACAGATACGCAGTATTTT; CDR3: CASSSPGQSTDTQYF
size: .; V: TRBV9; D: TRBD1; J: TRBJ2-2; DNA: TGTGCCAGCAGCGCAACAGGGGGCGCCTACGGGGAGCTGTTTTTC; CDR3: CASSATGGAYGELFF
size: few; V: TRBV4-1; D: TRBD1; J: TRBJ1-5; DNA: TGCGCCAGCAGCCATGACCAGGGGGCGGCTGCGAGTCAGCCCCAGCATTTT; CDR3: CASSHDQGAAASQPQHF
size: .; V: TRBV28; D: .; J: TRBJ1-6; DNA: TGTGCCAGCTATGTAGGGGTCTCACCCCTCCACTTT; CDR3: CASYVGVSPLHF
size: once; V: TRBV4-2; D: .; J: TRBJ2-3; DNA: TGTGCCAGCAGCCAAGACGGGGGGCCCACAGATACGCAGTATTTT; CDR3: CASSQDGGPTDTQYF
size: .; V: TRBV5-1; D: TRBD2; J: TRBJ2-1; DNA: TGCGCCAGCAGTTCCGGGACTAGCGGATACTCCTACAATGAGCAGTTCTTC; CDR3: CASSSGTSGYSYNEQFF
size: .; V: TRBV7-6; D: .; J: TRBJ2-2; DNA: TGTGCCAGCAGCCGAGGACAGCTTTACACCGGGGAGCTGTTTTTT; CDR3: CASSRGQLYTGELFF
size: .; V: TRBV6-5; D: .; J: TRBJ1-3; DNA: TGTGCCAGCAGTTACTCTTACGTAGGCTCGAACACCATATATTTT; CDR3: CASSYSYVGSNTIYF
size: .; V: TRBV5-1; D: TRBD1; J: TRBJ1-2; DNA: TGCGCCAGCAGCCTCACCGCCGGGACAGGGTTACACGGCTACACCTTC; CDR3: CASSLTAGTGLHGYTF
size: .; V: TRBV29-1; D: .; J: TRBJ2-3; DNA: TGCAGCGTTGTGGGGACGGATTACACAGATACGCAGTATTTT; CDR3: CSVVGTDYTDTQYF
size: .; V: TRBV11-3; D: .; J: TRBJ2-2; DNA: TGTGCCAGCAGCTTCCGGCAGGACGGGGAGCTGTTTTTT; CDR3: CASSFRQDGELFF
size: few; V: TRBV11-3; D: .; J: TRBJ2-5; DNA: TGTGCCAGCAGCTTAATCGGCGGTCATGAGACCCAGTACTTC; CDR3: CASSLIGGHETQYF